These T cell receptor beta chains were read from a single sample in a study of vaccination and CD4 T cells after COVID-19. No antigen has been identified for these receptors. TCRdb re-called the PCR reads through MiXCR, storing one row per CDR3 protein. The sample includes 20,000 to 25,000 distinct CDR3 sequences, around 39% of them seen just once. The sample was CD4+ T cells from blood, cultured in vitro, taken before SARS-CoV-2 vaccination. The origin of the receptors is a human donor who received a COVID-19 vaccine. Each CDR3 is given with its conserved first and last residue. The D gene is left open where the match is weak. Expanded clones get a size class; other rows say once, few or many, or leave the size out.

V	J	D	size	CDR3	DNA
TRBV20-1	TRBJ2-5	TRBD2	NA	CSVLRGEEETQYF	TGCAGTGTCCTACGGGGGGAGGAAGAGACCCAGTACTTC
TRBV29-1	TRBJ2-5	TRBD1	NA	CTGDREETQYF	TGCACCGGGGACAGGGAGGAGACCCAGTACTTC
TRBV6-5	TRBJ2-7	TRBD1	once	CASSYFGQGAQEQYF	TGTGCCAGCAGTTATTTCGGACAGGGGGCGCAAGAGCAGTACTTC
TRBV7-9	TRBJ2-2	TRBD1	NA	CASSFLPGQGAPGELFF	TGTGCCAGCAGCTTCTTACCGGGACAGGGGGCTCCCGGGGAGCTGTTTTTT
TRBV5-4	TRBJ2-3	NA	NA	CASSLLGGHLTGDTQYF	TGTGCCAGCAGCTTGTTGGGCGGGCACTTGACGGGGGATACGCAGTATTTT
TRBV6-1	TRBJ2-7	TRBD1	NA	CASSSQGAGEQYF	TGTGCCAGCAGCTCACAGGGGGCGGGTGAGCAGTACTTC
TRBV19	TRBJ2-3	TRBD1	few	CASSQQGMETDTQYF	TGTGCCAGTAGCCAACAGGGGATGGAGACAGATACGCAGTATTTT
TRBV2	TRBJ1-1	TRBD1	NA	CASSEGLGGYERTEAFF	TGTGCCAGCAGTGAAGGTTTAGGGGGCTACGAGAGGACTGAAGCTTTCTTT
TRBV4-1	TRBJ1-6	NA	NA	CASSARESSYNSPLHF	TGCGCCAGCAGCGCCCGGGAGAGCTCCTATAATTCACCCCTCCACTTT
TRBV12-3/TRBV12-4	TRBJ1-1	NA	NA	CASRQGDRGEAFF	TGTGCCAGCAGACAAGGGGACCGGGGTGAAGCTTTCTTT
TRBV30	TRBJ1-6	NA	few	CACSGGAGSPLHF	TGTGCCTGCTCTGGGGGGGCAGGTTCACCCCTCCACTTT
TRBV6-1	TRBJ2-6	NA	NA	CASSAQSSGANVLTF	TGTGCCAGCAGTGCACAGAGCTCTGGGGCCAACGTCCTGACTTTC
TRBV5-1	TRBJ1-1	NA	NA	CASSSGVAEPEAFF	TGCGCCAGCAGCTCCGGGGTCGCGGAACCTGAAGCTTTCTTT
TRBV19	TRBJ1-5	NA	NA	CASSLQGGNNQPQHF	TGTGCCAGTAGTTTACAGGGTGGGAACAATCAGCCCCAGCATTTT
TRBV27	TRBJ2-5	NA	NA	CASSLRNQETQYF	TGTGCCAGCAGTTTACGGAACCAAGAGACCCAGTACTTC
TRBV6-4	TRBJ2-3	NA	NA	CASSDSGGTDTQYF	TGTGCCAGCAGTGACTCGGGCGGCACAGATACGCAGTATTTT
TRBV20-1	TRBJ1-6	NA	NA	CSASDTRNSPLHF	TGCAGTGCTAGTGATACGAGGAATTCACCCCTCCACTTT